A single sample gave rise to the 10 T cell receptor beta chains below, sequenced in a study of control samples from healthy donors and cancer patients. Generated by immunoSEQ multiplex PCR, the TCRdb table keeps only in-frame clones and is missing some. The repertoire holds roughly 52,000 clones, with around 97% as singletons. What was sequenced was blood. These receptors were taken from a young woman in good health.

The chain couples TRBV6-6 to TRBJ2-6, with D unresolved. V shed 8 bases and J shed 1 base, with 9 bases lying between them. The CDR3 spans 14 residues. The germline V gene encodes CDR1 MNHNY and CDR2 SVGAGI (reference sequence). CDR3 sequence reads: CASAASSGANVLTF. The CDR3 DNA sequence: TGTGCCAGCGCCGCATCGTCTGGGGCCAACGTCCTGACTTTC.

The rearrangement joins TRBV4-1 to TRBJ1-4; D uncertain. Germline CDR1 is MGHRA and CDR2 is YSYEKL. Trimming took off 7 bases at V and 7 bases at J, with 19 bases between the two ends. This CDR3 is built from 15 residues. This CDR3 is CASTPIGVFSEKLFF. The CDR3 nucleotides read TGCGCCAGCACCCCCATCGGGGTTTTTAGTGAAAAACTGTTTTTT.

The chain recombines TRBV5-4 with TRBJ2-5; D uncertain. CDR1 is SGHNT, CDR2 YYREEE, per germline (reference sequence). The V end lost 2 bases, the J end lost 5 bases, and 16 bases lay between the germline ends. There are 15 residues in the CDR3. CDR3 nucleotides: TGTGCCAGCAGCTTCAAGGGCGGACCTTCGGAGACCCAGTACTTC. Translated: CASSFKGGPSETQYF.

As for this clone: A junction end diverges from the germline sequence, so it may reflect a read error. V usage is TRBV2 and J usage is TRBJ2-4; D not resolved. The CDR3 length is 12 residues. Germline-derived CDR1 and CDR2 are SNHLY and FYNNEI. CDR3 protein: CASSEMARPTNF. The CDR3 nucleotides are TGTGCCAGCAGTGAAATGGCGCGCCCCACCAACTTC.

The chain uses TRBV7-3 and TRBJ2-1, with 9 positions matching TRBD2. This CDR3 contains 16 residues. Germline loops: CDR1 SGHTA, CDR2 FQGTGA. V was clipped by 5 bases and J by 4 bases; unmatched bases: 9. This CDR3 is CASSPLAGVGYNEQFF. CDR3 DNA sequence: TGTGCCAGCAGCCCCTTAGCGGGAGTGGGGTACAATGAGCAGTTCTTC.

The chain has TRBV19 and TRBJ2-1; 7 nucleotides agree with TRBD1. There are 14 residues in the CDR3. Germline V gives CDR1 LNHDA, CDR2 SQIVND (reference sequence). V gave up 10 bases and J gave up 5 bases; unmatched junction bases: 11. CDR3 nucleotide sequence: TGTGCCACCAAGGGTGAGGGGGCGGACAATGAGCAGTTCTTC. Protein: CATKGEGADNEQFF.

V usage is TRBV27 and J usage is TRBJ2-7, with a possible D match to TRBD1 (5 bases). V was trimmed by 2 bases and J by 2 bases, leaving 13 bases between them. The CDR3 covers 15 residues. Germline CDR1 reads MNHEY; CDR2 reads SMNVEV (reference sequence). CDR3 nucleotides: TGTGCCAGCAGTTTAAGGGGTGGCGGACCCTACGAGCAGTACTTC. Translated, it gives CASSLRGGGPYEQYF.

The V call is TRBV7-9, the J call TRBJ1-1, with TRBD1 matching 7 bases. Germline V lookup: CDR1 SEHNR, CDR2 FQNEAQ (reference sequence). There are 13 residues in the CDR3. Trimming at V came to 4 bases and at J to 6 bases, leaving 5 bases not matched to a gene. The CDR3 DNA reads TGTGCCAGCAGCTACAGGGGCGCTGCTGAAGCTTTCTTT. The encoded protein is CASSYRGAAEAFF.

This chain connects TRBV24-1 to TRBJ1-1, with D unresolved. Between the trimmed V and J ends, which lost 7 bases and 4 bases, there was a span of 15 bases. The germline V gene has CDR1 KGHDR and CDR2 SFDVKD. CDR3 length: 14 amino acids. The CDR3 bases are TGTGCCACCAGCGCCGGTTGGGGTAGCACTGAAGCTTTCTTT. Translation gives CATSAGWGSTEAFF.

This clone was seen just once. At the DNA level, this CDR3 is encoded by other sequences in the same sample as well. This chain joins TRBV30 and TRBJ1-1, with a possible D match to TRBD1 (5 bases). The CDR3 covers 12 residues. Germline V CDR1 and CDR2: GTSNPN, SVGIG (reference sequence). V was trimmed by 0 bases and J by 4 bases, leaving 6 bases between them. The CDR3, as DNA: TGTGCCTGGAGTGTAAGGGGCACTGAAGCTTTCTTT. This encodes CAWSVRGTEAFF.